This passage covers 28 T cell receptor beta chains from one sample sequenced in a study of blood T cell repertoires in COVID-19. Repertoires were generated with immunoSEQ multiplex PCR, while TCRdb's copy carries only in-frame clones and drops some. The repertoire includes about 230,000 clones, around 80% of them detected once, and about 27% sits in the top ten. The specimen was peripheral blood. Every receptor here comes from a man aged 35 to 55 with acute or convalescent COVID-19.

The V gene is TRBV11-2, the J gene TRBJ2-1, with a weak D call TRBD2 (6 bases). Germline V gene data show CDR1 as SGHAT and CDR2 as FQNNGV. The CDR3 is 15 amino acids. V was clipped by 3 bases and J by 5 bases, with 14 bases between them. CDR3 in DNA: TGTGCCAGCAGCTTCGGGGGAGATGGCGACAATGAGCAGTTCTTC. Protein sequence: CASSFGGDGDNEQFF.

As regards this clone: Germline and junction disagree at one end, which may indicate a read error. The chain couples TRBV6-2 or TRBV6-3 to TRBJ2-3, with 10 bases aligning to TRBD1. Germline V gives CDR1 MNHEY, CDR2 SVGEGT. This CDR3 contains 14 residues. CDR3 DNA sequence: TGTGCCAGCAGCTACTACCCCGGACAGGGGGTACAGTATTTT. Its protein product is CASSYYPGQGVQYF.

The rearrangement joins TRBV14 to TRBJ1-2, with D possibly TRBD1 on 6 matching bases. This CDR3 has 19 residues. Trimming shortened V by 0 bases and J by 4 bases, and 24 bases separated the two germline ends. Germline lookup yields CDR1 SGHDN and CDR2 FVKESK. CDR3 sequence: CASSQDYWNSGRGLYGYTF. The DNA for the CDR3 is TGTGCCAGCAGCCAAGATTATTGGAATTCCGGCAGGGGCCTCTATGGCTACACCTTC.

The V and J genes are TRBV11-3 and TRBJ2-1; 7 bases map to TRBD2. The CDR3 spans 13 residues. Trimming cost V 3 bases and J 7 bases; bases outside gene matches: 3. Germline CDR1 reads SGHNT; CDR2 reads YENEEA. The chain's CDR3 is CASSFEAGNEQFF. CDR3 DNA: TGTGCCAGCAGCTTTGAAGCGGGGAATGAGCAGTTCTTC. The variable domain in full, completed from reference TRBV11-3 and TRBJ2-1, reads EAGVVQSPRYKIIEKKQPVAFWCNPISGHNTLYWYLQNLGQGPELLIRYENEEAVDDSQLPKDRFSAERLKGVDSTLKIQPAELGDSAVYLCASSFEAGNEQFFGPGTRLTVL.

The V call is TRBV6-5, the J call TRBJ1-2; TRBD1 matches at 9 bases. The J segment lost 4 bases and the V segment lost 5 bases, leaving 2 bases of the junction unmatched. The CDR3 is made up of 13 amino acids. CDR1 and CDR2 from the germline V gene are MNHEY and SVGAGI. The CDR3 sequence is CASSRTGAYGYTF. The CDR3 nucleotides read TGTGCCAGCAGTCGGACAGGGGCCTATGGCTACACCTTC.

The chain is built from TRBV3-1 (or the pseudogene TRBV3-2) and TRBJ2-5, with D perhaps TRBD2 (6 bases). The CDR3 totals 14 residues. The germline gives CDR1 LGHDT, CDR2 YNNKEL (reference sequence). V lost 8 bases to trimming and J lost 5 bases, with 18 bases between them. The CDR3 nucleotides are TGTGCCAGCCACCTTAGGGGAGGTCGGGAGACCCAGTACTTC. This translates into CASHLRGGRETQYF.

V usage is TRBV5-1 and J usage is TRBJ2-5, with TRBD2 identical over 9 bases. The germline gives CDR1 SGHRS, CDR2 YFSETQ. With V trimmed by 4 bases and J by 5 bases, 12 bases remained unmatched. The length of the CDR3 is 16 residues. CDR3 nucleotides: TGCGCCAGCAGCCGCCGGGTAGCGGGAGAGACGGAGACCCAGTACTTC. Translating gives CASSRRVAGETETQYF.

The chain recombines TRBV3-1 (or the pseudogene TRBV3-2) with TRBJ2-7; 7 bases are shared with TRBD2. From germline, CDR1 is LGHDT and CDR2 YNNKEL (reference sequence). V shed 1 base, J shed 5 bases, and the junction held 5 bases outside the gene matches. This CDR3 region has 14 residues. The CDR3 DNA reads TGTGCCAGCAGCCAAGGGGTGGGAGGGAACGAGCAGTACTTC. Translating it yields CASSQGVGGNEQYF.

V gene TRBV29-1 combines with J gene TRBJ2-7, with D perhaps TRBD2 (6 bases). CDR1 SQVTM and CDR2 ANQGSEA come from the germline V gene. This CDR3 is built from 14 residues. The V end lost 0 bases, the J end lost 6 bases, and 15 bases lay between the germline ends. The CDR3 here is CSVEDIILGGEQYF. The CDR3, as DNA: TGCAGCGTTGAAGACATTATTTTGGGAGGCGAGCAGTACTTC.

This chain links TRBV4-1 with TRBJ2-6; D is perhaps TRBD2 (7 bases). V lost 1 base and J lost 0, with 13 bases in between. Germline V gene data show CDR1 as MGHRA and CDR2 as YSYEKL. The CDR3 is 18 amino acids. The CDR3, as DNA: TGCGCCAGCAGCCAAGTTGGGGGGGGCCCCTCTGGGGCCAACGTCCTGACTTTC. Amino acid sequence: CASSQVGGGPSGANVLTF.

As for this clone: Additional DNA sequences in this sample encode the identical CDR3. In DNA form, the CDR3 reads TGTGCCAGCAGCCAACCGGGACAGGGAAATGAAAAACTGTTTTTT. It is translated as CASSQPGQGNEKLFF. The genes are TRBV4-2 and TRBJ1-4; TRBD1 aligns across 9 bases. The ends lost 2 bases at V and 5 bases at J; junction bases unmatched: 3. The CDR3 has 15 amino acids. Germline V lookup: CDR1 LGHNA, CDR2 YNFKEQ.

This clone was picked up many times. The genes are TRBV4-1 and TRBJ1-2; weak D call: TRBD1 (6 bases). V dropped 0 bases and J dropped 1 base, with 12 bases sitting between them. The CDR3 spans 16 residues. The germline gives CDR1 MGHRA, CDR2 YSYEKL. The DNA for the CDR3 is TGCGCCAGCAGCCAAGACACAGGGAGCATTAACTATGGCTACACCTTC. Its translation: CASSQDTGSINYGYTF.

CDR3 protein: CASSPPQSREYTEAFF. The CDR3, as DNA: TGTGCCAGCTCACCACCGCAGTCACGGGAGTACACTGAAGCTTTCTTT. The J gene is TRBJ1-1, the V gene TRBV18; no clear D gene. The CDR3 contains 16 residues. V was pared by 0 bases and J by 3 bases, with 14 bases between. Germline V gene data show CDR1 as KGHSH and CDR2 as LQKENI.

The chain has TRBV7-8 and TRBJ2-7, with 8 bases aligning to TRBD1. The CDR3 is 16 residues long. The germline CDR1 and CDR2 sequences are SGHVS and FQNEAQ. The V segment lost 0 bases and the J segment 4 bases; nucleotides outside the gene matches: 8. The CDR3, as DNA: TGTGCCAGCAGCTTAGCGCTGGCAGGGGGCGAGTACGAGCAGTACTTC. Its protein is CASSLALAGGEYEQYF.

In DNA, the CDR3 is TGTGCCAGCAGCGTTACCCTCGAGGGGACAGAAAAAGAGACCCAGTACTTC. This codes for CASSVTLEGTEKETQYF. This sequence joins TRBV21-1 and TRBJ2-5; the table's D call, TRBD1, has no DNA check behind it. TRBV21-1 is reported as a pseudogene. The CDR3 has 17 amino acids.

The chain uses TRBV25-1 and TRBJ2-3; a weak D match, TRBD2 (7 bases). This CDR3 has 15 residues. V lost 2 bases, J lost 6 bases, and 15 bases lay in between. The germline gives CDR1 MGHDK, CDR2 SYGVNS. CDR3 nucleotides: TGTGCCAGCAGTGAAGGGGGGCGGGAGAAGGATACGCAGTATTTT. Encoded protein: CASSEGGREKDTQYF.

This CDR3 reads CASSEMGANIQYF. The CDR3 DNA sequence: TGTGCCAGCAGTGAAATGGGAGCGAACATTCAGTACTTC. The chain has TRBV6-1 and TRBJ2-4; D may be TRBD2 (5 bases). The germline V gene encodes CDR1 MNHNS and CDR2 SASEGT. V lost 2 bases and J lost 7, with 9 bases in between. This CDR3 contains 13 residues.

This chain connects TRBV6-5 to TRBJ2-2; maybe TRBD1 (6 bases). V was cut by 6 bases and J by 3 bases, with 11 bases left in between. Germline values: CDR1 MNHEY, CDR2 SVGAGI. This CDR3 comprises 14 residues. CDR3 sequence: CASRKGQYTGELFF. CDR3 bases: TGTGCCAGCAGGAAGGGACAATACACCGGGGAGCTGTTTTTT.

CDR3 DNA: TGTGCCTGGGCAACCGGGACTTTACCTAACTATGGCTACACCTTC. Residues: CAWATGTLPNYGYTF. The genes are TRBV30 and TRBJ1-2; maybe TRBD1 (5 bases). CDR1 is GTSNPN, CDR2 SVGIG, per germline (reference sequence). The CDR3 has 15 amino acids. V lost 5 bases and J 0 bases, leaving 16 bases between the germline ends.

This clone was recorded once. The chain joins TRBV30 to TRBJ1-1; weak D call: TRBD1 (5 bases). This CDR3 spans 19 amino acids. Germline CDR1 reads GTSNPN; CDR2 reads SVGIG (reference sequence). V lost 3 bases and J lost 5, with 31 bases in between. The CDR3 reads CAWSEGFPTFNPRGTEAFF. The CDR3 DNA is TGTGCCTGGAGCGAGGGGTTCCCAACTTTTAACCCCCGGGGGACTGAAGCTTTCTTT.

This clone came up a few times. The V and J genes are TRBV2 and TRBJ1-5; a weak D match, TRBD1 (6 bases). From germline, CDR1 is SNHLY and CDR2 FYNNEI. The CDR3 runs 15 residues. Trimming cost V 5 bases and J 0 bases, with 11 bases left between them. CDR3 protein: CASSYTGNSNQPQHF. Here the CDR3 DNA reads TGTGCCAGCAGTTACACAGGGAATAGCAATCAGCCCCAGCATTTT.

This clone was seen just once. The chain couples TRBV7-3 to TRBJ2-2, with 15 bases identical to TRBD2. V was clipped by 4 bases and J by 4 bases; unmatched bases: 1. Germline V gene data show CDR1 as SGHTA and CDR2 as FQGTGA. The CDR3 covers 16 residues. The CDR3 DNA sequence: TGTGCCAGCAGCTCGGGACTAGCGGGGGGCACCGGGGAGCTGTTTTTT. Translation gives CASSSGLAGGTGELFF. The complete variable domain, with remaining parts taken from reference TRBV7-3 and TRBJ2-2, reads GAGVSQTPSNKVTEKGKYVELRCDPISGHTALYWYRQSLGQGPEFLIYFQGTGAADDSGLPNDRFFAVRPEGSVSTLKIQRTERGDSAVYLCASSSGLAGGTGELFFGEGSRLTVL.

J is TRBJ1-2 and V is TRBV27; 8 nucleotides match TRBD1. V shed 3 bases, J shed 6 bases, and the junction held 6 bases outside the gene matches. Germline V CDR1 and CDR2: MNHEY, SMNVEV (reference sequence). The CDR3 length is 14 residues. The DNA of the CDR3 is TGTGCCAGCAGTTTTCTGGACAGGGTGGATGGCTACACCTTC. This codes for CASSFLDRVDGYTF.

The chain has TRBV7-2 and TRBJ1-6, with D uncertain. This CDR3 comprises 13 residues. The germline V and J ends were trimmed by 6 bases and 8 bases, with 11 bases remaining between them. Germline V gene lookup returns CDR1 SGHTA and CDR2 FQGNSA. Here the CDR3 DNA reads TGTGCCAGCAGTACGCGGGCTGATTCACCCCTCCACTTT. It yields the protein CASSTRADSPLHF.

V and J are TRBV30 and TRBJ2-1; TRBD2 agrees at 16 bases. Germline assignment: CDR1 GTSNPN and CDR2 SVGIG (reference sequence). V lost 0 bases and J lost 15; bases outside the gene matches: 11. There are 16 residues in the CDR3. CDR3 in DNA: TGTGCCTGGAGTGTATCTCCGGGACTAGCGGGAGGGGTTGGGTTCTTC. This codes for CAWSVSPGLAGGVGFF. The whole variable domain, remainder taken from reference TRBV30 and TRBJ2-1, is SQTIHQWPATLVQPVGSPLSLECTVEGTSNPNLYWYRQAAGRGLQLLFYSVGIGQISSEVPQNLSASRPQDRQFILSSKKLLLSDSGFYLCAWSVSPGLAGGVGFFGPGTRLTVL.

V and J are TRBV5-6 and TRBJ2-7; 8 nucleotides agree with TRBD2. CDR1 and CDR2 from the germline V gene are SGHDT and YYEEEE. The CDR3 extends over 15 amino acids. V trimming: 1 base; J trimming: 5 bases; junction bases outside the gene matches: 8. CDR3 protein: CASSLQREIANEQYF. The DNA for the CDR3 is TGTGCCAGCAGCTTGCAGCGGGAGATCGCCAACGAGCAGTACTTC.

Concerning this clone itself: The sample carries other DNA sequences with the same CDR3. The CDR3 region is CAWSPGSYEQYF. CDR3 DNA: TGTGCCTGGAGTCCAGGGTCCTACGAGCAGTACTTC. The rearrangement joins TRBV30 to TRBJ2-7; the D gene is possibly TRBD1 (5 bases). CDR1 GTSNPN and CDR2 SVGIG come from the germline V gene (reference sequence). V was pared by 2 bases and J by 1 base, with 6 bases between. The CDR3 has 12 residues.

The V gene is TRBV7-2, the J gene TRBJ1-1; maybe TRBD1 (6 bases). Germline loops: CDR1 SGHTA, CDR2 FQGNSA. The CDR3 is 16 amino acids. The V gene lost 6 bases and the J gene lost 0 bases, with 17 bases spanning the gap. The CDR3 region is CASSQRGGIMNTEAFF. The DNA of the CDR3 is TGTGCCAGCAGTCAAAGGGGGGGGATTATGAACACTGAAGCTTTCTTT.